This T cell receptor (beta chain) was obtained from a study of blood T cell repertoires in COVID-19. Per the germline V gene, CDR1 is MNHNY and CDR2 is SVGAGI (reference sequence). V gave up 7 bases and J gave up 5 bases, with 14 bases separating them. This CDR3 has 13 amino acids. Profiling relied on immunoSEQ multiplex PCR, and the TCRdb table lists in-frame clones only, not all of them. The data show just over 350,000 clones, with roughly 90% seen just once and roughly 7.1% held by the top ten. Seattle researchers signed up patients amid active infection and tracked them longitudinally. The sequencing sample was made of peripheral blood. This TCR was sampled from a woman aged 60-75 years with COVID-19, enrolled during active disease. The V gene is TRBV6-6, the J gene TRBJ2-5, with D perhaps matching TRBD2 (6 bases). The CDR3 DNA reads as TGTGCCAGCAAGGCGGGGATGTTGGAGACCCAGTACTTC. The encoded protein is CASKAGMLETQYF.